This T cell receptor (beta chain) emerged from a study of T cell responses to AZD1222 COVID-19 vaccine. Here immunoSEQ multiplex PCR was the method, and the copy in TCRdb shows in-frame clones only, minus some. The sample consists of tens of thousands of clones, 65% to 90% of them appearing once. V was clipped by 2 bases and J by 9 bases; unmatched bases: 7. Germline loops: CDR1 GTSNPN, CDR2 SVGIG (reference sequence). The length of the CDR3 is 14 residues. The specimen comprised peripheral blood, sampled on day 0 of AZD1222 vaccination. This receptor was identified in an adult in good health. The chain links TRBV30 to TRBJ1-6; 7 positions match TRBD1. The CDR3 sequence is CAWSPGTEFSPLHF. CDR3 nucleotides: TGTGCCTGGAGTCCCGGGACAGAATTTTCACCCCTCCACTTT.